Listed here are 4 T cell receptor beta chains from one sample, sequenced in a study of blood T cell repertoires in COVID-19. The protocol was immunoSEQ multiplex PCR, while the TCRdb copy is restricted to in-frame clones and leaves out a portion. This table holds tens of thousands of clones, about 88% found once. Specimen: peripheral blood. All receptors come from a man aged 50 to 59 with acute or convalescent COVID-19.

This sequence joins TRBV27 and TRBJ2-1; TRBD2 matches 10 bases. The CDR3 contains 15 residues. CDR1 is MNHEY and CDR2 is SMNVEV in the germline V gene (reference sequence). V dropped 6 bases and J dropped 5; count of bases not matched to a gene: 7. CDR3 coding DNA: TGTGCCAGCAGCCATGGGACTAGCGAGCACAATGAGCAGTTCTTC. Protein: CASSHGTSEHNEQFF.

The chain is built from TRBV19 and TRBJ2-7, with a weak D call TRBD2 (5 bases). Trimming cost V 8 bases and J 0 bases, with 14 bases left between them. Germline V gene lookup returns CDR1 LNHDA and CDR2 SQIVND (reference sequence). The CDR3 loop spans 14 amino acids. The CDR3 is CASAPSEGSYEQYV. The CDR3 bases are TGTGCCAGTGCCCCAAGTGAGGGCTCCTACGAGCAGTACGTC.

CDR3 sequence reads: CASSGRGGRNTQYF. The DNA for the CDR3 is TGTGCCAGCAGCGGGCGGGGGGGCCGAAATACGCAGTATTTT. V and J are TRBV7-2 and TRBJ2-3; the match to TRBD2 covers 9 bases. Germline-derived CDR1 and CDR2 are SGHTA and FQGNSA. V gave up 5 bases and J gave up 7 bases; unmatched junction bases: 7. The CDR3 is 14 residues long. Full variable domain (remainder filled in from reference TRBV7-2 and TRBJ2-3): GAGVSQSPSNKVTEKGKDVELRCDPISGHTALYWYRQSLGQGLEFLIYFQGNSAPDKSGLPSDRFSAERTGGSVSTLTIQRTQQEDSAVYLCASSGRGGRNTQYFGPGTRLTVL.

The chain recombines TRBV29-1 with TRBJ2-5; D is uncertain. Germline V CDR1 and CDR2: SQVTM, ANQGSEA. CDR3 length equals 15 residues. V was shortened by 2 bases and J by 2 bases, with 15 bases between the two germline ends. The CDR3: CSVELGTETQETQYF. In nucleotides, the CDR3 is TGCAGCGTTGAATTAGGTACAGAAACTCAAGAGACCCAGTACTTC.